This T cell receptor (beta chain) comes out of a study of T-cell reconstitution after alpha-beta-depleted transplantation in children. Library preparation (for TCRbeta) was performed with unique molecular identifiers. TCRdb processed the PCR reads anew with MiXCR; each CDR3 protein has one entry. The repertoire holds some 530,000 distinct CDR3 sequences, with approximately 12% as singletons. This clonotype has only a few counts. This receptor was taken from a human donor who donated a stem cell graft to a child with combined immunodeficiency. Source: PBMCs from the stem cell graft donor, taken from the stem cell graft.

The CDR3 is CASSLGPLEALYEQYF. As DNA, the CDR3 is TGTGCCAGCAGCTTAGGACCCCTAGAGGCCCTCTACGAGCAGTACTTC. The chain couples TRBV7-8 to TRBJ2-7; D call uncertain. The CDR3 is 16 amino acids. V shed 1 base and J shed 3 bases, with 16 bases lying between them. Germline CDR1 is SGHVS and CDR2 is FQNEAQ.